The clone carrying this T cell receptor (beta chain) showed up just a few times. The antigen is not known. The data originate from a study of blood T cells in healthy people across ages. Then a second PCR, running roughly 6 to 12 cycles, was carried out with a sample-barcoded 5' primer and a J-beta primer mix. Every molecule of cDNA carried a tag from a template-switch adaptor with 12 random nucleotides. Samples each returned at least 2.5 million CDR3-containing paired-end reads. TCRdb called the 5' RACE reads again in MiXCR, with one record for every CDR3 protein. Of about 680,000 distinct CDR3 sequences in the sample, 45% to 50% were seen once. V gave up 1 base and J gave up 1 base; unmatched junction bases: 17. Germline V gives CDR1 SGHAT, CDR2 FQNNGV. This CDR3 contains 21 residues. Study findings and constraints: Older individuals had lower TCR beta diversity per million T cells (the decline was roughly linear).

Every participating donor contributed roughly 10 milliliters of peripheral blood through a draw. This chain joins TRBV11-2 and TRBJ2-3; 10 nucleotides match TRBD2. The TCR originated in an older woman in good health. The specimen was blood. CDR3 in DNA: TGTGCCAGCAGCTTAGTCGGCGGGGGGGGGATTGGGACTAGCGGCACAGATACGCAGTATTTT. Protein product: CASSLVGGGGIGTSGTDTQYF.